This T cell receptor (beta chain) was obtained from a study of response to subunit inactivated influenza vaccine. Study-wide results and caveats: A suggestion made by the authors is that each seasonal influenza vaccination recruits few new T cells.

Concerning this clonotype: Its antigen is currently unknown.

TCRdb ran MiXCR on the RT-PCR reads and lists one entry per CDR3 protein. The sample yields about half a million distinct CDR3 sequences, roughly 9.7% seen once. Germline CDR1 DFQATT, CDR2 SNEGSKA (reference sequence). The CDR3 totals 17 residues. V was clipped by 0 bases and J by 10 bases; unmatched bases: 18. The clonotype comes from a man aged 50 to 60 who received an inactivated influenza vaccine. The material sequenced was PBMCs from blood, taken about 40 days after vaccination. J is TRBJ1-2 and V is TRBV20-1, with TRBD1 matching 9 bases. This CDR3 is CSARDTGGVRLSRHYTF. The CDR3 DNA reads as TGCAGTGCTAGAGATACAGGGGGCGTTCGATTATCACGCCACTACACCTTC.